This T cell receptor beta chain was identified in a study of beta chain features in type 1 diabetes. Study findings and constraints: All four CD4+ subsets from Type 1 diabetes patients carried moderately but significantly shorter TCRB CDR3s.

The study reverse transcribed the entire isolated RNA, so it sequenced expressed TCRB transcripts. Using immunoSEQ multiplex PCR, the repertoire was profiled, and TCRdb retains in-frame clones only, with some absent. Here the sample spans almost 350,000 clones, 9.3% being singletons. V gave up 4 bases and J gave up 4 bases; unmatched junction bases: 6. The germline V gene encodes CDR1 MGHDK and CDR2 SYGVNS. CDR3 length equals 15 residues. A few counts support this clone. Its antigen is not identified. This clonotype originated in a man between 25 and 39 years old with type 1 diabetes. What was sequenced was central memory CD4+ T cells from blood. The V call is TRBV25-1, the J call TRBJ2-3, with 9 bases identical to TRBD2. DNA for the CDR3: TGTGCCAGCAGTGCACCGGGACTAGCCTCAGATACGCAGTATTTT. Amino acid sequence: CASSAPGLASDTQYF.